The 14 T cell receptor beta chains reported below all come from one sample, sequenced in a study of blood T cell repertoires in COVID-19. Method: immunoSEQ multiplex PCR; TCRdb's copy keeps in-frame clones and lacks some. The table has about 170,000 clones, just under 90% seen once. The specimen sequenced was peripheral blood. These receptors were taken from a young man with active or convalescent COVID-19.

The chain links TRBV4-2 to TRBJ2-7, with 11 bases matching TRBD2. Germline assignment: CDR1 LGHNA and CDR2 YNFKEQ. The V and J ends lost 4 bases and 2 bases, in that order; junction bases with no gene match: 4. The CDR3 loop spans 15 amino acids. CDR3 in DNA: TGTGCCAGCAGCCCAACTAGCGGGGGAGCCTACGAGCAGTACTTC. This encodes CASSPTSGGAYEQYF.

The V and J genes are TRBV6-2 or TRBV6-3 and TRBJ1-5, with 7 positions matching TRBD1. The germline CDR1 and CDR2 sequences are MNHEY and SVGEGT. V trimming: 5 bases; J trimming: 7 bases; junction bases outside the gene matches: 14. The length of the CDR3 is 16 residues. The CDR3, as DNA: TGTGCCAGCAGTCCCCCTGACAGGGCGGGACACCAGCCCCAGCATTTT. It yields the protein CASSPPDRAGHQPQHF.

The chain uses TRBV18 and TRBJ2-7; 7 bases map to TRBD2. V trimming: 2 bases; J trimming: 3 bases; junction bases outside the gene matches: 10. The CDR3 has 16 residues. The germline V gene encodes CDR1 KGHSH and CDR2 LQKENI. The CDR3 bases are TGTGCCAGCTCACCAAATGGGGGGAGGGCCGTCTACGAGCAGTACTTC. This codes for CASSPNGGRAVYEQYF. The full variable domain, in which reference TRBV18 and TRBJ2-7 provide the parts outside the CDR3, is NAGVMQNPRHLVRRRGQEARLRCSPMKGHSHVYWYRQLPEEGLKFMVYLQKENIIDESGMPKERFSAEFPKEGPSILRIQQVVRGDSAAYFCASSPNGGRAVYEQYFGPGTRLTVT.

V and J are TRBV11-2 and TRBJ1-1, with D possibly TRBD1 on 6 matching bases. CDR3 length: 15 amino acids. The germline V gene has CDR1 SGHAT and CDR2 FQNNGV. V lost 7 bases to trimming and J lost 2 bases, with 17 bases between them. CDR3 amino acids: CASTQPDSFNTEAFF. The CDR3 bases are TGTGCCAGCACCCAACCGGACAGCTTCAACACTGAAGCTTTCTTT.

The rearrangement joins TRBV27 to TRBJ2-3, with D possibly being TRBD1 (5 bases). V was clipped by 3 bases and J by 6 bases, with 13 bases between them. Germline V CDR1 and CDR2: MNHEY, SMNVEV (reference sequence). CDR3 length equals 14 residues. CDR3 coding DNA: TGTGCCAGCAGTTTCTTTCAGGGTGGCGATACGCAGTATTTT. It specifies CASSFFQGGDTQYF.

The rearrangement uses TRBV9 and TRBJ2-1, with a possible D match to TRBD2 (7 bases). V lost 6 bases to trimming and J lost 1 base, with 11 bases between them. The CDR3 loop spans 14 amino acids. Germline lookup yields CDR1 SGDLS and CDR2 YYNGEE. The CDR3 coding sequence is TGTGCCAGCAATCGGGGGGCGTCCTACAATGAGCAGTTCTTC. This encodes CASNRGASYNEQFF.

The chain combines TRBV5-4 with TRBJ1-5; D unresolved. Trimming took 4 bases from V and 12 from J, leaving 17 bases between them. Germline V gene lookup returns CDR1 SGHNT and CDR2 YYREEE (reference sequence). The CDR3 spans 13 residues. The CDR3 loop is CASSLDEAGLQHF. The CDR3 bases are TGTGCCAGCAGCCTGGATGAGGCCGGACTCCAGCATTTT.

This chain connects TRBV19 to TRBJ2-1; 13 nucleotides match TRBD2. This CDR3 has 16 residues. CDR1 and CDR2 (germline): LNHDA, SQIVND (reference sequence). J gave up 6 bases and V 8 bases, and 10 bases lay outside the gene matches. The CDR3 DNA follows: TGTGCCAGTGCCCGACTAGCGGGGGGTATTGTCAATGAGCAGTTCTTC. It specifies CASARLAGGIVNEQFF.

This chain uses TRBV5-1 with TRBJ2-1, with a weak D call TRBD2 (7 bases). Trimming pared 1 base from V and 0 bases from J, leaving 17 bases between. The CDR3 length is 18 residues. Germline V gene data show CDR1 as SGHRS and CDR2 as YFSETQ. Written as DNA, the CDR3 is TGCGCCAGCAGCTTGTGGGGGGCCGGGGGGAGCTCCTACAATGAGCAGTTCTTC. This codes for CASSLWGAGGSSYNEQFF.

V is TRBV18 and J is TRBJ1-1; no clear D. With 2 bases removed from V and 0 bases from J, the gap between germline ends came to 10 bases. CDR3 length: 15 residues. Germline CDR1 KGHSH, CDR2 LQKENI. The CDR3 DNA reads as TGTGCCAGCTCACCAGAGACATCTGTGAACACTGAAGCTTTCTTT. Translated: CASSPETSVNTEAFF.

The V and J genes are TRBV7-9 and TRBJ1-1; D is uncertain. Trimming pared 1 base from V and 1 base from J, leaving 4 bases between. Looked up from germline, CDR1 is SEHNR and CDR2 is FQNEAQ (reference sequence). This CDR3 is 13 amino acids long. The CDR3 bases are TGTGCCAGCAGCTTAGTCGGGAACACTGAAGCTTTCTTT. Protein sequence: CASSLVGNTEAFF.

This clone showed up just a few times. The chain combines TRBV27 with TRBJ1-6; 8 nucleotides align to TRBD1. This CDR3 contains 18 residues. Trimming cost V 4 bases and J 0 bases; bases outside gene matches: 8. Germline V CDR1 and CDR2: MNHEY, SMNVEV (reference sequence). The CDR3 region is CASSSADRGSSYNSPLHF. The DNA of the CDR3 is TGTGCCAGCAGTTCCGCCGACAGGGGAAGCTCCTATAATTCACCCCTCCACTTT.

The V call is TRBV24-1, the J call TRBJ2-3, with 9 bases that match TRBD2. In germline, CDR1 is KGHDR, CDR2 SFDVKD. Trimming took 3 bases from V and 4 from J; bases not matched to a gene: 10. The CDR3 runs to 17 residues. CDR3 region: CATSDPRGGAVPDTQYF. Written as DNA, the CDR3 is TGTGCCACCAGTGATCCGCGCGGGGGGGCTGTCCCAGATACGCAGTATTTT.

The gene calls are TRBV12-5 and TRBJ2-6, with D maybe TRBD1 (6 bases). Trimming removed 0 bases from V and 0 bases from J, with 9 bases in between. Germline V gene lookup returns CDR1 LGHNT and CDR2 FRNRAP. This CDR3 comprises 17 residues. Here the CDR3 DNA reads TGTGCTAGTGGTTTGGTGAGACAGGACTCTGGGGCCAACGTCCTGACTTTC. It encodes CASGLVRQDSGANVLTF.